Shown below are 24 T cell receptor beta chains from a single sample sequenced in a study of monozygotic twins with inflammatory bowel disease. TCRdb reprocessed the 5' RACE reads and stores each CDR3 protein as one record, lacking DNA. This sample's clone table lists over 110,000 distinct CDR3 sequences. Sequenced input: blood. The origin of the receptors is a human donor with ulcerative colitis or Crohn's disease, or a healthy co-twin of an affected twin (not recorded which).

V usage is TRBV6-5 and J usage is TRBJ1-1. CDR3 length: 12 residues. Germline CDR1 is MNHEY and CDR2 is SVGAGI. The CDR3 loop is CASSRHNTEAFF.

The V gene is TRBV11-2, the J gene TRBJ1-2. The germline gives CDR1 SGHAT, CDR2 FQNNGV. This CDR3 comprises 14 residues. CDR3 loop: CASSLDLPDRGYTF. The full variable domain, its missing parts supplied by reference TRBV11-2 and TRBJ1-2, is EAGVAQSPRYKIIEKRQSVAFWCNPISGHATLYWYQQILGQGPKLLIQFQNNGVVDDSQLPKDRFSAERLKGVDSTLKIQPAKLEDSAVYLCASSLDLPDRGYTFGSGTRLTVV.

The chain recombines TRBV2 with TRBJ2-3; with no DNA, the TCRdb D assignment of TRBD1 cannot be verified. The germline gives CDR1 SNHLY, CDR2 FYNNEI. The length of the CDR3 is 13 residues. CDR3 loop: CASSERREDTQYF.

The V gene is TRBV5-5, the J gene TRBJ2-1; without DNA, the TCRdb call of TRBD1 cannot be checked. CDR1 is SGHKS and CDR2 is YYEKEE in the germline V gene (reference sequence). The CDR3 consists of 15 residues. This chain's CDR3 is CASSSAGAAYNEQFF. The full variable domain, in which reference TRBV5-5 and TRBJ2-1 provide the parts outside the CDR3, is DAGVTQSPTHLIKTRGQQVTLRCSPISGHKSVSWYQQVLGQGPQFIFQYYEKEERGRGNFPDRFSARQFPNYSSELNVNALLLGDSALYLCASSSAGAAYNEQFFGPGTRLTVL.

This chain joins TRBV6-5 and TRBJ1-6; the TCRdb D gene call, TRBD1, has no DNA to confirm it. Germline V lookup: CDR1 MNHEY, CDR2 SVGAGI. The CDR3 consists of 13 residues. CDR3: CASRLTDNSPLHF.

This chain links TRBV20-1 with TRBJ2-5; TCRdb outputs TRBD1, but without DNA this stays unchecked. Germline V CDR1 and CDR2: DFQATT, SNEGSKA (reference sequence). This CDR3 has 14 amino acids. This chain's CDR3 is CSADLSGGAETQYF.

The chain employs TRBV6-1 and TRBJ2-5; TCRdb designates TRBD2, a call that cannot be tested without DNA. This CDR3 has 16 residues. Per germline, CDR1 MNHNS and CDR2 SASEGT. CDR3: CASRNSGLEGWETQYF.

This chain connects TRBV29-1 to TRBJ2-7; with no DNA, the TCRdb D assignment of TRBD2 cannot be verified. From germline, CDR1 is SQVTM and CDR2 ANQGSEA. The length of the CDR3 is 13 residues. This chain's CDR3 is CSVVSVRGYEQYF.

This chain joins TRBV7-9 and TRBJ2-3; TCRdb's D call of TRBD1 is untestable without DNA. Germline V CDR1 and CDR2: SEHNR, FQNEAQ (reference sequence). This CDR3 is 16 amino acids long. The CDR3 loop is CASSAAPGGSTDTQYF.

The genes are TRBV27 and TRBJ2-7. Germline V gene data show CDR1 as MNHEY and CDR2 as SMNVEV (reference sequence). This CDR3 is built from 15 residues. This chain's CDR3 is CDSSLFGGSSYEQYF.

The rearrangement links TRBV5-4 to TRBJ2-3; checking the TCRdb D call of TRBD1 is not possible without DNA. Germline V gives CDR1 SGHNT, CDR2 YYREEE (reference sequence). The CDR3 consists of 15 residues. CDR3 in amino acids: CASRSGQGNTDTQYF.

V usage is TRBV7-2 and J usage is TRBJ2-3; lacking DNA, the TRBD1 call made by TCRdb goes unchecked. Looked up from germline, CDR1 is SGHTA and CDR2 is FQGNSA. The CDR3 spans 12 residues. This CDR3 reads CASSQQGNTQYF. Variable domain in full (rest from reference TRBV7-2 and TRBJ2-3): GAGVSQSPSNKVTEKGKDVELRCDPISGHTALYWYRQSLGQGLEFLIYFQGNSAPDKSGLPSDRFSAERTGGSVSTLTIQRTQQEDSAVYLCASSQQGNTQYFGPGTRLTVL.

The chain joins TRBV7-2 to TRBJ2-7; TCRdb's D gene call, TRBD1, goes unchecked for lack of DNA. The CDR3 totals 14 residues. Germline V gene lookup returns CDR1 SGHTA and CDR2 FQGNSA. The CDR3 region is CASGQQGAVYEQYF.

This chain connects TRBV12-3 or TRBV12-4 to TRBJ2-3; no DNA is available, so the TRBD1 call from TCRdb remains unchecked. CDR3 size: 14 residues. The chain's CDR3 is CASSQGGGTDTQYF.

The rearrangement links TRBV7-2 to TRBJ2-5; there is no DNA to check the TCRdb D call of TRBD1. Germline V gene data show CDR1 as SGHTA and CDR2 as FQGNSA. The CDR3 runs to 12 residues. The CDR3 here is CASSITDRTQYF.

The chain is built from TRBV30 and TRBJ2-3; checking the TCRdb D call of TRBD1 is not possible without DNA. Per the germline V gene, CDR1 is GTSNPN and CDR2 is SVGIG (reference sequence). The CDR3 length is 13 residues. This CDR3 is CAWSTWGTDTQYF.

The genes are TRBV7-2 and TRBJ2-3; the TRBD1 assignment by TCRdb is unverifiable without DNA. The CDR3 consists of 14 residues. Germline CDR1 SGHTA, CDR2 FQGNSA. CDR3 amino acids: CASSQWTGADTQYF.

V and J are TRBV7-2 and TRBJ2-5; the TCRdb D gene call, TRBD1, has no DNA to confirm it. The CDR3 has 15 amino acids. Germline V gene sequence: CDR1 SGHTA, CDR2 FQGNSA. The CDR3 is CASSLGYRGQETQYF.

The CDR3 spells CASSSLLPGLNEQFF. The chain employs TRBV4-1 and TRBJ2-1; TCRdb reports TRBD2, a call that lacks DNA to check it against. Germline values: CDR1 MGHRA, CDR2 YSYEKL. This CDR3 has 15 residues.

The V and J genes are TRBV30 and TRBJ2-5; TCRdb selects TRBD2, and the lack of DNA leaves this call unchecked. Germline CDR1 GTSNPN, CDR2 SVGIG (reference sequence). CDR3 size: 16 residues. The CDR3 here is CAWSVLGLAGDETQYF. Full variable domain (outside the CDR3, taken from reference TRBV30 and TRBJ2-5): SQTIHQWPATLVQPVGSPLSLECTVEGTSNPNLYWYRQAAGRGLQLLFYSVGIGQISSEVPQNLSASRPQDRQFILSSKKLLLSDSGFYLCAWSVLGLAGDETQYFGPGTRLLVL.

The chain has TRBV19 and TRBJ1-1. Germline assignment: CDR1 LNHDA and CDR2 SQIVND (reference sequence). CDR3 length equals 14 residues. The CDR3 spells CASNSGEMNTEAFF.

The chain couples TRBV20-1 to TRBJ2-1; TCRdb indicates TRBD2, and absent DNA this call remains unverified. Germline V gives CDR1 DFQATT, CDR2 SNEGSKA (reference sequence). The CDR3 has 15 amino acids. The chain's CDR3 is CSARDHGGVHNEQFF.

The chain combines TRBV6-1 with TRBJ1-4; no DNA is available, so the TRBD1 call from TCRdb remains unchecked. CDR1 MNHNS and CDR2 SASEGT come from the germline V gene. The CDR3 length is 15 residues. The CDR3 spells CASSPPRGAGEKLFF.

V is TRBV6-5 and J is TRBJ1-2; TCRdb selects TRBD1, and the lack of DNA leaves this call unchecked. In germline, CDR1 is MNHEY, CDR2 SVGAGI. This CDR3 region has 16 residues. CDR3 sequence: CASSLLTGGEGYGYTF.